One and the same sample provided the 22 T cell receptor beta chains below, sequenced in a study of shared clonotypes between healthy human individuals. Here immunoSEQ multiplex PCR was the method, and the copy in TCRdb shows in-frame clones only, minus some. The repertoire holds approximately 1,000,000 clones, with approximately 80% as singletons. What was sequenced was memory CD4+ T cells from PBMCs. Subset here: CD45RA-negative fraction. Every receptor here comes from a man younger than 35 in good health. Some clones in this sample may be carry-over from other donors' samples.

Only a few counts were recorded for this clone. DNA for the CDR3: TGTGCCAGCAGCTGGGGACAGATGAACACTGAAGCTTTCTTT. Protein sequence: CASSWGQMNTEAFF. V gene TRBV5-5 combines with J gene TRBJ1-1; 7 bases agree with TRBD1. The CDR3 spans 14 residues. Germline V gene lookup returns CDR1 SGHKS and CDR2 YYEKEE (reference sequence). Trimming cost V 3 bases and J 0 bases; bases outside gene matches: 2.

The chain uses TRBV18 and TRBJ1-4; tentative D call: TRBD1 (5 bases). The germline V gene has CDR1 KGHSH and CDR2 LQKENI. This CDR3 has 14 amino acids. The V gene lost 2 bases and the J gene lost 3 bases, with 7 bases spanning the gap. As DNA, the CDR3 is TGTGCCAGCTCACCAGGGGGGTCTAATGAAAAACTGTTTTTT. Its translation: CASSPGGSNEKLFF.

This clone was seen a handful of times. The chain employs TRBV20-1 and TRBJ1-1; no firm D call. The CDR3 runs 11 residues. Germline loops: CDR1 DFQATT, CDR2 SNEGSKA (reference sequence). V lost 3 bases and J 3 bases, leaving 5 bases between the germline ends. The DNA of the CDR3 is TGCAGTGCTAGTATCGACACTGAAGCTTTCTTT. Encoded protein: CSASIDTEAFF.

The chain recombines TRBV2 with TRBJ2-7; TRBD1 matches 9 bases. The V segment lost 7 bases and the J segment 4 bases; nucleotides outside the gene matches: 8. CDR3 length: 14 amino acids. The germline CDR1 and CDR2 sequences are SNHLY and FYNNEI. In DNA form, the CDR3 reads TGTGCCAGCACTCCGGGACAGGGACGTTACGAGCAGTACTTC. This translates into CASTPGQGRYEQYF.

Comment on this clone: A far larger clone is just one base off, so this is likely a read error. The sample carries other DNA sequences with the same CDR3. The J gene is TRBJ1-1, the V gene TRBV29-1, with TRBD1 as a possible D gene (5 bases). CDR3 length: 16 residues. Germline V gives CDR1 SQVTM, CDR2 ANQGSEA. Here the CDR3 DNA reads TGTAGCGTTGATCATCGGTGGGGGAGGGCGAACACTGAAGCTTTCTTT. Amino acids: CSVDHRWGRANTEAFF.

V gene TRBV11-2 combines with J gene TRBJ2-3; 8 bases line up with TRBD2. The V gene's germline CDR1 is SGHAT and CDR2 FQNNGV. CDR3 size: 17 residues. Trimming took 5 bases from V and 4 from J; bases not matched to a gene: 14. The CDR3 loop is CASSPWTSLYSADTQYF. The CDR3 coding sequence is TGTGCCAGCAGCCCCTGGACTAGCCTGTATTCTGCAGATACGCAGTATTTT.

CDR3 in amino acids: CASSLDRHTDTQYF. CDR3 bases: TGTGCCAGCAGCTTAGACAGACACACAGATACGCAGTATTTT. This sequence joins TRBV5-4 and TRBJ2-3; D is perhaps TRBD1 (5 bases). V was trimmed by 2 bases and J by 2 bases, leaving 9 bases between them. This CDR3 spans 14 amino acids. Germline V CDR1 and CDR2: SGHNT, YYREEE (reference sequence).

V usage is TRBV19 and J usage is TRBJ2-7, with TRBD1 identical over 8 bases. CDR1 is LNHDA, CDR2 SQIVND, per germline (reference sequence). The J segment lost 4 bases and the V segment lost 3 bases, leaving 11 bases of the junction unmatched. The CDR3 totals 16 residues. CDR3 loop: CASSIGSQGARYEQYF. The DNA for the CDR3 is TGTGCCAGTAGTATTGGCTCCCAGGGGGCTCGTTACGAGCAGTACTTC.

This clone was detected once. V usage is TRBV11-2 and J usage is TRBJ2-1; D assignment may be TRBD1 or TRBD2 (5 bases each). The CDR3 is made up of 16 amino acids. Germline V gene data show CDR1 as SGHAT and CDR2 as FQNNGV. V lost 6 bases and J 10 bases, leaving 25 bases between the germline ends. The CDR3 bases are TGTGCCAGCAGATCCCTGAGGGGACCCCCTCGGGGCGAGCAGTTCTTC. Protein sequence: CASRSLRGPPRGEQFF. Together with reference TRBV11-2 and TRBJ2-1, the CDR3 gives the full variable domain: EAGVAQSPRYKIIEKRQSVAFWCNPISGHATLYWYQQILGQGPKLLIQFQNNGVVDDSQLPKDRFSAERLKGVDSTLKIQPAKLEDSAVYLCASRSLRGPPRGEQFFGPGTRLTVL.

V and J are TRBV7-2 and TRBJ2-3; the D gene is possibly TRBD2 (5 bases). This CDR3 spans 15 amino acids. Germline assignment: CDR1 SGHTA and CDR2 FQGNSA. Trimming stripped 1 base from V and 3 bases from J, with 11 bases between. The CDR3 loop reads CASSLVASFTDTQYF. The DNA for the CDR3 is TGTGCCAGCAGCTTAGTCGCTAGCTTTACAGATACGCAGTATTTT.

The genes are TRBV11-2 and TRBJ2-1; D possibly corresponds to TRBD2 (5 bases). The CDR3 contains 13 residues. The V and J ends lost 2 bases and 5 bases respectively, with 7 bases between them. Germline CDR1 SGHAT, CDR2 FQNNGV. As DNA, the CDR3 is TGTGCCAGCAGCTTACAGAGGGACAATGAGCAGTTCTTC. This translates into CASSLQRDNEQFF.

The chain uses TRBV4-1 and TRBJ2-5, with 8 bases aligning to TRBD2. The V gene's germline CDR1 is MGHRA and CDR2 YSYEKL. The CDR3 is 15 amino acids. Unmatched junction bases numbered 7, after V lost 4 bases and J lost 3 bases. DNA of the CDR3: TGCGCCAGCAGCCTCCTCGGCGGGAGGAAAGAGACCCAGTACTTC. Protein product: CASSLLGGRKETQYF.

This clone occurred a few times. The chain couples TRBV4-2 to TRBJ2-1; the match to TRBD2 covers 8 bases. V lost 4 bases and J lost 6; bases outside the gene matches: 8. Germline V CDR1 and CDR2: LGHNA, YNFKEQ. CDR3 length equals 15 residues. CDR3 residues: CASSLGGGSGNEQFF. Here the CDR3 DNA reads TGTGCCAGCAGCCTCGGCGGGGGGTCGGGCAATGAGCAGTTCTTC.

The V gene is TRBV5-4, the J gene TRBJ2-1, with a weak D call TRBD2 (6 bases). CDR3 length: 16 amino acids. Trimming left V 3 bases short and J 0 bases short, with 13 bases between. The germline V gene has CDR1 SGHNT and CDR2 YYREEE (reference sequence). The CDR3 sequence is CASSSRAGSSYNEQFF. CDR3 coding DNA: TGTGCCAGCAGCTCGAGAGCGGGTAGCTCCTACAATGAGCAGTTCTTC.

This rearrangement joins TRBV2 to TRBJ1-5; D is ambiguous. CDR1 and CDR2 from the germline V gene are SNHLY and FYNNEI. The CDR3 consists of 15 residues. V was trimmed by 5 bases and J by 1 base, leaving 12 bases between them. The CDR3 DNA reads as TGTGCCAGCAGTCCTGCTCGAGGGAGCAATCAGCCCCAGCATTTT. Its translation is CASSPARGSNQPQHF.

This chain connects TRBV10-1 to TRBJ2-1; TRBD2 matches 10 bases. The CDR3 totals 17 residues. Germline CDR1 is WNHNN and CDR2 is SYGVQD (reference sequence). Losses at the gene ends were 4 bases for V and 8 bases for J; bases not matched to a gene: 14. This chain's CDR3 is CASSVHRGTSDMDEQFF. The CDR3 coding sequence is TGCGCCAGCAGTGTACATCGCGGGACTAGCGATATGGATGAGCAGTTCTTC.

This clone came up a few times. The rearrangement joins TRBV7-3 to TRBJ2-7, with D unclear. V lost 2 bases and J 2 bases, leaving 13 bases between the germline ends. This CDR3 is 15 amino acids long. Germline assignment: CDR1 SGHTA and CDR2 FQGTGA. The CDR3 reads CASSLGSPGAYEQYF. The DNA of the CDR3 is TGTGCCAGCAGCTTAGGTTCCCCCGGAGCCTACGAGCAGTACTTC.

The chain has TRBV25-1 and TRBJ1-1; D may be TRBD1 (5 bases). CDR1 is MGHDK, CDR2 SYGVNS, per germline. The CDR3 loop spans 15 amino acids. V was trimmed by 1 base and J by 3 bases, leaving 12 bases between them. The CDR3 sequence is CASSESRGGDTEAFF. Written as DNA, the CDR3 is TGTGCCAGCAGTGAATCCCGGGGGGGGGACACTGAAGCTTTCTTT.

The V gene is TRBV6-5, the J gene TRBJ2-5; D is undetermined. The V and J ends lost 6 bases and 7 bases respectively, with 18 bases between them. The germline V gene encodes CDR1 MNHEY and CDR2 SVGAGI. CDR3 length equals 14 residues. This CDR3 is CASRRSAPPGTQYF. The CDR3, as DNA: TGTGCCAGCAGGAGAAGTGCCCCGCCCGGGACCCAGTACTTC.

The CDR3 spells CASSMSGLGSYGYTF. DNA of the CDR3: TGTGCCAGTAGTATGTCAGGGTTGGGGAGCTATGGCTACACCTTC. V and J are TRBV19 and TRBJ1-2; D is perhaps TRBD1 (5 bases). The CDR3 is 15 amino acids. Germline assignment: CDR1 LNHDA and CDR2 SQIVND (reference sequence). Trimming pared 3 bases from V and 4 bases from J, leaving 15 bases between.

This clone appeared a single time. The chain is built from TRBV20-1 and TRBJ1-2; D ambiguous. Germline assignment: CDR1 DFQATT and CDR2 SNEGSKA (reference sequence). The ends were cut back, 4 bases at V and 4 bases at J, with 4 bases in the middle. There are 10 residues in the CDR3. The CDR3 bases are TGCAGTGCTAAGGGCTATGGCTACACCTTC. This codes for CSAKGYGYTF.

This chain connects TRBV7-6 to TRBJ1-5, with D unresolved. Trimming cost V 5 bases and J 0 bases, with 11 bases left between them. The CDR3 is 15 amino acids. Per the germline V gene, CDR1 is SGHVS and CDR2 is FNYEAQ. The CDR3 loop reads CASSPRSDSNQPQHF. In DNA form, the CDR3 reads TGTGCCAGCAGCCCACGATCAGATAGCAATCAGCCCCAGCATTTT.